This T cell receptor beta chain was documented in a study of beta chain features in type 1 diabetes. Sorting that relied on CD45RO/CCR7/CD25/CD127/CD95/CD27 yielded CD4+ naive, central memory, regulatory and stem cell-like memory cells. About this clone itself: The antigen is not known.

Investigators reverse transcribed all isolated RNA, so they sequenced expressed TCRB transcripts. Clones were read by immunoSEQ multiplex PCR, and TCRdb kept only the in-frame ones, dropping some. The data show around 600,000 clones, roughly 12% seen once. The CDR3 extends over 15 amino acids. After removal of 3 bases from V and 6 bases from J, the junction contained 8 bases not matched to a gene. Looked up from germline, CDR1 is SGHNT and CDR2 is YYREEE (reference sequence). General study findings and limits: A moderate, significant TCRB CDR3 shortening appeared in type 1 diabetes across four CD4+ subsets.

V is TRBV5-4 and J is TRBJ1-4; TRBD1 agrees at 7 bases. The sequencing input was naive CD4+ T cells from blood. The origin of this receptor is a man aged 25 to 40 with type 1 diabetes. CDR3: CASSSSTGWYEKLFF. In DNA, the CDR3 is TGTGCCAGCAGCTCTTCGACAGGGTGGTATGAAAAACTGTTTTTT.